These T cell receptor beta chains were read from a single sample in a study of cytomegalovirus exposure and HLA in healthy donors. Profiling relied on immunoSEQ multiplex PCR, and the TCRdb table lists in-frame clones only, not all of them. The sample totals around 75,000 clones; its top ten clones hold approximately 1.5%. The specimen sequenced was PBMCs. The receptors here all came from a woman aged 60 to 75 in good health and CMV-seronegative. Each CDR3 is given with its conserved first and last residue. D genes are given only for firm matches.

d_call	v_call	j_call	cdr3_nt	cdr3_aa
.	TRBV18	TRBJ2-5	TGTGCCAGCTCACCACTCGCTGGAGGGGAAGAGACCCAGTACTTC	CASSPLAGGEETQYF
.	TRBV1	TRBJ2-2	TGCACCAGCAGCCCGGGACTAGCGAACACCGGGGAGCTGTTTTTT	CTSSPGLANTGELFF
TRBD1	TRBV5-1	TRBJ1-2	TGCGCCAGCAGCGGGACAGGGGACTATGGCTACACCTTC	CASSGTGDYGYTF
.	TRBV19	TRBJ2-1	TGTGCCAGTAGTATGGACAAAATCAATGAGCAGTTCTTC	CASSMDKINEQFF
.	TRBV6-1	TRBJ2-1	TGTGCCAGCCCAAATTACAATGAGCAGTTCTTC	CASPNYNEQFF
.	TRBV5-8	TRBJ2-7	TGTGCCAGCAGCCTCGCTCCTACCGAGCAGTACTTC	CASSLAPTEQYF
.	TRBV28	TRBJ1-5	TGTGCCAGCAGTTTTAGCAGGGCCAGAGGTGATCAGCCCCAGCATTTT	CASSFSRARGDQPQHF
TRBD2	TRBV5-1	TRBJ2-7	TGCGCCAGCAGCCCAGCGGGGGAAGTGTACGAGCAGTACTTC	CASSPAGEVYEQYF
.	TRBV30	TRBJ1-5	TGTGCCTGGAGTGTGCAGGGGTTTCAGCCCCAGCATTTT	CAWSVQGFQPQHF
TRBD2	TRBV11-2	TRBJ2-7	TGTGCCAGCAGCTTAGACGCCGGGACTAGCGGGAGCTACGAGCAGTACTTC	CASSLDAGTSGSYEQYF
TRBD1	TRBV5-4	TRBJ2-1	TGTGCCAGCAGCTTGGACAGGGGCAATGAGCAGTTCTTC	CASSLDRGNEQFF
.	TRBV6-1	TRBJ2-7	TGTGCCAGCCAGTTCAGCACAGGAGGGCCTCACGAGCAGTACTTC	CASQFSTGGPHEQYF
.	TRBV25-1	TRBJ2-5	TGTGCCAGCAGTGAATCCATGCTACAGGTCGTGGGAGAGACCCAGTACTTC	CASSESMLQVVGETQYF
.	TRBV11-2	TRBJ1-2	TGTGCCAGCAGCTTAGGCGCGAGACAGAAGAACTATGGCTACACCTTC	CASSLGARQKNYGYTF
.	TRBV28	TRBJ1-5	TGTGCCAGCAGTTTAATTAGGAGCCAGCCCCAGCATTTT	CASSLIRSQPQHF
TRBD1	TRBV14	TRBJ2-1	TGTGCCAGCAGCCCGAGGACAGGGGGGCACAATGAGCAGTTCTTC	CASSPRTGGHNEQFF
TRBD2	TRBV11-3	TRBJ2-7	TGTGCCAGCAGCCACGGGACTAGCGACACCCTCCAGCAGTACTTC	CASSHGTSDTLQQYF